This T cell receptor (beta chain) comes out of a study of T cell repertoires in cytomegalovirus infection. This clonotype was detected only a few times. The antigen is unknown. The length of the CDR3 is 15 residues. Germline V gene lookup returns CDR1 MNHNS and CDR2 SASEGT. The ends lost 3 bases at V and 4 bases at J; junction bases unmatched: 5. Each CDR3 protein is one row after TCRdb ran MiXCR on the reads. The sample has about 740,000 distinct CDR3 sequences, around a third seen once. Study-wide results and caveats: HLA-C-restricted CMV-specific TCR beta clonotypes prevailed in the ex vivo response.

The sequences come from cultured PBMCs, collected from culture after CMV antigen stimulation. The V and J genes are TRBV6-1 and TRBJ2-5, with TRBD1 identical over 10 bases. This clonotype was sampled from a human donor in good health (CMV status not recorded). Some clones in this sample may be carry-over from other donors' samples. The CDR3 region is CASSEGQGLRETQYF. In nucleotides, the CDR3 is TGTGCCAGCAGTGAGGGACAGGGGTTGAGAGAGACCCAGTACTTC.